This T cell receptor beta chain was identified during a study of T cells in Graves' hyperthyroidism and ophthalmopathy. General observations from the study: Median prediction lead before ophthalmopathy onset was around 6.9 months with the model. Most thyroid clonotypes that were expanded above 0.001 also turned up in blood.

There were TCR beta CDR3 regions amplified from RNA transcripts. TCR CDR3 regions were first amplified by RT-PCR with HTBI primers. TCRdb reprocessed the multiplex PCR reads with MiXCR, giving one entry per CDR3 protein. In the table there are 500,000 to 600,000 distinct CDR3 sequences, approximately 44% of which are singletons. Note on this clonotype: The antigen remains unidentified.

CDR1 is SNHLY and CDR2 is FYNNEI in the germline V gene. The CDR3 is 11 residues long. Trimming took off 8 bases at V and 7 bases at J, with 11 bases between the two ends. V is TRBV2 and J is TRBJ1-2; the D is unclear. This receptor was taken from an adult woman with Graves' disease, either hyperthyroidism or ophthalmopathy (not recorded which). The sequencing sample was made of peripheral blood or thyroid tissue (not recorded which). The CDR3 loop reads CASGEFIGYTF. The CDR3 DNA reads TGTGCCAGCGGGGAATTCATTGGCTACACCTTC.